Following are 10 T cell receptor beta chains from one sample sequenced in a study of early T cells in non-severe SARS-CoV-2 infection. MiXCR was run by TCRdb on the 5' RACE reads, yielding one entry per CDR3 protein. The sample records around 76,000 distinct CDR3 sequences, 12% being singletons. Sample: whole blood. These TCRs come from an adult who was a healthcare worker with PCR-confirmed SARS-CoV-2 infection or an uninfected control (not recorded which).

The V call is TRBV28, the J call TRBJ2-2, with a tentative D call TRBD2 (6 bases). The germline V and J ends were trimmed by 8 bases and 1 base, with 8 bases remaining between them. The CDR3 runs 13 residues. Germline V gene data show CDR1 as MDHEN and CDR2 as SYDVKM. Here the CDR3 reads CASREQNTGELFF. The CDR3 nucleotides are TGTGCCAGCCGGGAGCAGAACACCGGGGAGCTGTTTTTT.

This clonotype was counted ten times or more. J is TRBJ2-1 and V is TRBV28; 16 nucleotides line up with TRBD2. This CDR3 comprises 18 residues. V lost 5 bases, J lost 5 bases, and 9 bases stayed unmatched. The germline gives CDR1 MDHEN, CDR2 SYDVKM. CDR3 in amino acids: CASSPGTSGRAKDNEQFF. The CDR3 bases are TGTGCCAGCAGTCCAGGGACTAGCGGGAGGGCCAAGGACAATGAGCAGTTCTTC. Full variable domain (outside the CDR3, taken from reference TRBV28 and TRBJ2-1): DVKVTQSSRYLVKRTGEKVFLECVQDMDHENMFWYRQDPGLGLRLIYFSYDVKMKEKGDIPEGYSVSREKKERFSLILESASTNQTSMYLCASSPGTSGRAKDNEQFFGPGTRLTVL.

Ten or more counts support this clonotype. The J gene is TRBJ2-1, the V gene TRBV6-5; the match to TRBD2 covers 10 bases. J lost 0 bases, V lost 8 bases, and 13 bases had no gene match. This CDR3 region has 18 residues. The germline V gene has CDR1 MNHEY and CDR2 SVGAGI. The CDR3: CASGPSGSLSGSYNEQFF. CDR3 sequence (DNA): TGTGCCAGCGGACCTAGCGGGAGCTTATCCGGCTCCTACAATGAGCAGTTCTTC.

This clonotype was found many times. This chain connects TRBV7-2 to TRBJ2-1, with a tentative D call TRBD2 (5 bases). Germline values: CDR1 SGHTA, CDR2 FQGNSA. V was clipped by 5 bases and J by 3 bases, with 14 bases between them. The CDR3 spans 15 residues. The CDR3 bases are TGTGCCAGCAGCCAGTTCGGCGGGTACTACAATGAGCAGTTCTTC. Protein: CASSQFGGYYNEQFF.

The table lists this clonotype with many counts. The chain recombines TRBV18 with TRBJ2-1; 9 bases fit TRBD1. CDR1 KGHSH and CDR2 LQKENI come from the germline V gene. V shed 8 bases, J shed 8 bases, and the junction held 7 bases outside the gene matches. The CDR3 consists of 13 residues. The CDR3: CASRGQGGDEQFF. The CDR3 DNA reads as TGTGCCAGCAGGGGACAGGGCGGCGATGAGCAGTTCTTC.

The rearrangement links TRBV11-3 to TRBJ2-1; D unresolved. V lost 5 bases, J lost 6 bases, and 11 bases lay in between. Germline V gene data show CDR1 as SGHNT and CDR2 as YENEEA. CDR3 length: 13 residues. The CDR3 is CASSPAVGNEQFF. The CDR3 DNA reads as TGTGCCAGCAGCCCGGCTGTCGGCAATGAGCAGTTCTTC.

This clonotype showed up many times. This chain uses TRBV14 with TRBJ2-3; 11 nucleotides agree with TRBD2. Germline V gives CDR1 SGHDN, CDR2 FVKESK. The trim removed 3 bases at V and 3 bases at J, leaving 2 bases unmatched. This CDR3 spans 15 amino acids. CDR3 sequence: CASSHTSGRTDTQYF. CDR3 nucleotide sequence: TGTGCCAGCAGCCATACTAGCGGGAGAACAGATACGCAGTATTTT.

The chain couples TRBV10-3 to TRBJ2-5; 10 nucleotides align to TRBD2. The CDR3 spans 15 residues. Germline lookup yields CDR1 ENHRY and CDR2 SYGVKD. V lost 7 bases, J lost 4 bases, and 9 bases stayed unmatched. The CDR3 nucleotides are TGTGCCATCAAGAAGGGAGCGGGAGGGATAGAGACCCAGTACTTC. This encodes CAIKKGAGGIETQYF.

This clonotype has at least ten counts. V is TRBV15 and J is TRBJ1-2; a possible D gene is TRBD1 (5 bases). Per germline, CDR1 LNHNV and CDR2 YYDKDF (reference sequence). CDR3 size: 12 residues. Trimming removed 3 bases from V and 6 bases from J, with 8 bases in between. The CDR3 spells CATSRGGDGYTF. The CDR3 region has the DNA TGTGCCACCAGCAGGGGAGGGGATGGCTACACCTTC.

The sample holds many counts of this clonotype. The chain links TRBV28 to TRBJ2-3, with TRBD2 matching 11 bases. This CDR3 is 16 amino acids long. Germline V lookup: CDR1 MDHEN, CDR2 SYDVKM. V lost 3 bases to trimming and J lost 5 bases; unmatched junction nucleotides: 7. This CDR3 is CASSFPLAGEVDTQYF. CDR3 sequence (DNA): TGTGCCAGCAGTTTCCCACTAGCGGGAGAGGTAGATACGCAGTATTTT.